This T cell receptor (beta chain) is drawn from a study of spatial heterogeneity in lung cancer. TCRdb re-derived calls from the 5' RACE reads in MiXCR, one entry per CDR3 protein. The data contain tens of thousands of distinct CDR3 sequences, roughly 13% of them seen just once; the ten biggest clones take up around 54%. Time point indicated: sample taken at primary tumor resection. This clonotype was detected ten times or more. This TCR came from a male donor with early-stage non-small cell lung cancer. This material consisted of PBMCs, taken at surgery.

CDR3: CASSEQVSEAFF. CDR3 sequence (DNA): TGTGCCAGCAGTGAACAGGTATCCGAAGCTTTCTTT. This chain uses TRBV2 with TRBJ1-1; no definite D call. V shed 2 bases and J shed 8 bases, with 9 bases lying between them. Germline CDR1 is SNHLY and CDR2 is FYNNEI. The CDR3 length is 12 residues.